The clone carrying this T cell receptor (beta chain) was seen just once. Its target is not known. The data were obtained in a study of cytomegalovirus exposure and HLA in healthy donors. Whole-study results and caveats: Researchers counted over 150 TCR beta chains as cytomegalovirus-associated.

The table came from immunoSEQ multiplex PCR; TCRdb's copy has only in-frame clones and leaves some out. The repertoire holds a few hundred thousand clones, with 80% to 90% as singletons. Trimming took off 6 bases at V and 5 bases at J, with 13 bases between the two ends. CDR3 length: 13 residues. Germline-derived CDR1 and CDR2 are SNHLY and FYNNEI. This receptor was obtained from a woman between 18 and 30 years old in good health and CMV-seronegative. The sequenced sample was PBMCs. This chain connects TRBV2 to TRBJ1-1, with D unresolved. The chain's CDR3 is CASRIFTSTEAFF. The CDR3 coding sequence is TGTGCCAGCAGAATATTTACTAGTACTGAAGCTTTCTTT. The complete variable domain, with remaining parts taken from reference TRBV2 and TRBJ1-1, reads EPEVTQTPSHQVTQMGQEVILRCVPISNHLYFYWYRQILGQKVEFLVSFYNNEISEKSEIFDDQFSVERPDGSNFTLKIRSTKLEDSAMYFCASRIFTSTEAFFGQGTRLTVV.